The rows below give T cell receptor beta chains drawn from one sample of a study of blood T cells in healthy people across ages. TCRdb ran MiXCR on the 5' RACE reads and lists one entry per CDR3 protein. In the table there are 550,000 to 750,000 distinct CDR3 sequences, 21% of which are singletons. Sequencing was done on a sample of blood. These receptors were collected from a man in his 70s in good health. Both conserved end residues are trimmed from each CDR3.

V gene: TRBV20-1; J gene: TRBJ2-3; CDR3 protein: SALRTSGRSDTQY
V gene: TRBV7-2; J gene: TRBJ2-5; CDR3 protein: ASSALSGGQQETQY
V gene: TRBV29-1; J gene: TRBJ2-3; CDR3 protein: SVETDTDTQY
V gene: TRBV3-1; J gene: TRBJ1-1; CDR3 protein: ASSQDRRGAF
V gene: TRBV5-1; J gene: TRBJ2-1; CDR3 protein: ASTTPGRGHNEQF
V gene: TRBV29-1; J gene: TRBJ2-4; CDR3 protein: SVETGEDIQY
V gene: TRBV9; J gene: TRBJ2-4; CDR3 protein: ASSKRDRGENIQY
V gene: TRBV20-1; J gene: TRBJ2-5; CDR3 protein: SARLAGGPVAETQY
V gene: TRBV7-9; J gene: TRBJ2-7; CDR3 protein: ASSLDQSSYEQY
V gene: TRBV28; J gene: TRBJ2-7; CDR3 protein: ASSNTGEGYEQY
V gene: TRBV29-1; J gene: TRBJ1-2; CDR3 protein: SVVRAGAEYGYT
V gene: TRBV7-9; J gene: TRBJ2-7; CDR3 protein: ASSLTVNEQY
V gene: TRBV19; J gene: TRBJ2-3; CDR3 protein: ASSIGDSWTDTQY
V gene: TRBV5-1; J gene: TRBJ1-1; CDR3 protein: ASSFSTGAGTEAF
V gene: TRBV7-2; J gene: TRBJ2-3; CDR3 protein: ASRLLMPGLAGTDTQY
V gene: TRBV4-1; J gene: TRBJ2-5; CDR3 protein: ASSQDWSWKTQY
V gene: TRBV20-1; J gene: TRBJ2-1; CDR3 protein: SASSGDEQF
V gene: TRBV5-8; J gene: NA; CDR3 protein: ASSLVVAGAYEQY
V gene: TRBV5-1; J gene: TRBJ1-4; CDR3 protein: ASSRGTGENEKLF
V gene: TRBV5-1; J gene: TRBJ1-4; CDR3 protein: ASSLNSGDQEKLF
V gene: TRBV6-6; J gene: TRBJ1-1; CDR3 protein: ASSYSNRETEAF
V gene: TRBV3-1; J gene: TRBJ2-5; CDR3 protein: ASSQDGGGQETQY
V gene: TRBV29-1; J gene: TRBJ2-1; CDR3 protein: SVRLGGSLSYNEQF
V gene: TRBV27; J gene: TRBJ1-4; CDR3 protein: ASSLSMAALGEKLF
V gene: TRBV29-1; J gene: TRBJ2-7; CDR3 protein: SAGTGGRYEQY
V gene: TRBV7-9; J gene: TRBJ1-5; CDR3 protein: ASSLGVSQPQH
V gene: TRBV20-1; J gene: TRBJ2-4; CDR3 protein: SARTGTSGRGAKNIQY
V gene: TRBV7-6; J gene: TRBJ1-4; CDR3 protein: ASSYGAGQIDNEKLF
V gene: TRBV20-1; J gene: TRBJ1-6; CDR3 protein: SALGPLYNSPLH
V gene: TRBV28; J gene: TRBJ2-3; CDR3 protein: ASGLGRAVGDTQY
V gene: TRBV29-1; J gene: NA; CDR3 protein: SEASSGTYSEQF
V gene: TRBV20-1; J gene: TRBJ2-3; CDR3 protein: SARAGSGRSDTQY
V gene: TRBV5-1; J gene: TRBJ2-1; CDR3 protein: ASSLDGAGYNEQF
V gene: TRBV7-8; J gene: TRBJ2-1; CDR3 protein: ASSESGSLNEQF
V gene: TRBV2; J gene: TRBJ2-1; CDR3 protein: ASSTSGKNEQF
V gene: TRBV7-3; J gene: TRBJ2-5; CDR3 protein: ASSSTDRVQY
V gene: TRBV5-1; J gene: TRBJ2-2; CDR3 protein: ASSLGAGDFTGELF
V gene: TRBV5-1; J gene: TRBJ2-2; CDR3 protein: ASYLTGEYGELF
V gene: TRBV12-3/TRBV12-4; J gene: TRBJ2-2; CDR3 protein: ASSLGGSLTGELF
V gene: TRBV10-2; J gene: TRBJ1-3; CDR3 protein: ASSEALVGSGNTIY
V gene: TRBV12-3/TRBV12-4; J gene: TRBJ1-1; CDR3 protein: ASRSDRGTEAF
V gene: TRBV4-1; J gene: TRBJ2-5; CDR3 protein: ASSQGTSGDTLQETQY
V gene: TRBV6-5; J gene: TRBJ2-7; CDR3 protein: ASGRVSSSYEQY
V gene: TRBV14; J gene: TRBJ2-3; CDR3 protein: ASSHGRSGSTDTQY
V gene: TRBV5-1; J gene: TRBJ1-2; CDR3 protein: ASSLEGGTDYGYT
V gene: TRBV7-6; J gene: TRBJ2-1; CDR3 protein: ASSLGLAGGENEQF
V gene: TRBV6-2/TRBV6-3; J gene: TRBJ2-3; CDR3 protein: ASRSWRPEGITDTQY
V gene: TRBV7-2; J gene: TRBJ2-1; CDR3 protein: ASSLARGLSLLQF
V gene: TRBV9; J gene: TRBJ2-5; CDR3 protein: ASSVAGTTQTQY
V gene: TRBV4-1; J gene: TRBJ2-1; CDR3 protein: ASSQGLSPH
V gene: TRBV12-3/TRBV12-4; J gene: TRBJ2-1; CDR3 protein: ATEGRSGSRAGPEQF
V gene: TRBV6-1; J gene: TRBJ1-1; CDR3 protein: ASNHIPGPEAF
V gene: TRBV7-2; J gene: TRBJ2-3; CDR3 protein: ATSRASGTDTQY